One TCR beta chain is described in this entry. The entry originates in a study of T cells expressing NK-cell markers. The CDR3 is made up of 15 amino acids. Per germline, CDR1 SGHDN and CDR2 FVKESK. From its re-call of the 5' RACE reads, TCRdb lists each CDR3 protein once, without DNA. The sample has 130,000 to 150,000 distinct CDR3 sequences. The sequenced material came from blood T cells: a sorted CD56 or NKG2C T cell subset, CD4+ or CD8+ T cells, or bulk PBMC T cells (not recorded which). The TCR originated in a man between 18 and 35 years old in good health. The rearrangement joins TRBV14 to TRBJ2-7; lacking DNA, the TRBD1 call made by TCRdb goes unchecked. CDR3 sequence reads: CASSQVGDPSYEQYF.